This passage covers 31 T cell receptor beta chains from one sample sequenced in a study of T cells in Graves' hyperthyroidism and ophthalmopathy. RNA transcripts provided the source from which TCR beta CDR3 regions were amplified. The HTBI primer set drove a first-round RT-PCR of the TCR CDR3. A single record per CDR3 protein comes from TCRdb applying MiXCR to the multiplex PCR reads. The profile shows about 720,000 distinct CDR3 sequences, about a sixth of them singletons. The sample was blood. The receptors here all came from a man aged 18 to 35 with Graves' hyperthyroidism.

This chain joins TRBV20-1 and TRBJ2-7; TRBD2 aligns across 8 bases. This CDR3 region has 14 residues. Germline-derived CDR1 and CDR2 are DFQATT and SNEGSKA (reference sequence). Unmatched junction bases numbered 10, after V lost 3 bases and J lost 6 bases. CDR3 protein: CSASWVAGKSEQYF. The DNA of the CDR3 is TGCAGTGCTAGTTGGGTAGCGGGAAAGTCCGAGCAGTACTTC.

This sequence joins TRBV7-9 and TRBJ2-1, with D possibly TRBD1 on 5 matching bases. V was cut by 5 bases and J by 2 bases, with 13 bases left in between. In germline, CDR1 is SEHNR, CDR2 FQNEAQ (reference sequence). CDR3 length equals 15 residues. The CDR3 spells CASSQGQGTYNEQFF. The CDR3 DNA follows: TGTGCCAGCAGCCAAGGGCAGGGTACCTACAATGAGCAGTTCTTC.

This clonotype was observed at least ten times. The chain employs TRBV27 and TRBJ2-5; 7 bases map to TRBD1. Losses at the gene ends were 0 bases for V and 4 bases for J; bases not matched to a gene: 5. The CDR3 contains 15 residues. Germline-derived CDR1 and CDR2 are MNHEY and SMNVEV (reference sequence). The DNA of the CDR3 is TGTGCCAGCAGTTTATCAGGGGGCTTAGGAGAGACCCAGTACTTC. It yields the protein CASSLSGGLGETQYF.

The sample holds a few counts of this clonotype. The gene calls are TRBV4-1 and TRBJ1-5; 7 nucleotides line up with TRBD1. The CDR3 is 15 amino acids. The ends lost 2 bases at V and 3 bases at J; junction bases unmatched: 4. Germline V gene lookup returns CDR1 MGHRA and CDR2 YSYEKL. CDR3 protein: CASSQTGTVNQPQHF. The CDR3 DNA is TGCGCCAGCAGCCAAACCGGGACAGTCAATCAGCCCCAGCATTTT.

In its sample, this clonotype was seen many times. This chain joins TRBV10-3 and TRBJ1-2, with a tentative D call TRBD1 (5 bases). From germline, CDR1 is ENHRY and CDR2 SYGVKD. V was pared by 6 bases and J by 8 bases, with 13 bases between. CDR3 length: 12 residues. The CDR3: CAISLDWGGYTF. CDR3 DNA: TGTGCCATCAGCCTTGACTGGGGGGGCTACACCTTC.

This clonotype was observed many times. The chain joins TRBV2 to TRBJ2-4; 8 bases match TRBD2. Per germline, CDR1 SNHLY and CDR2 FYNNEI. CDR3 length equals 15 residues. The V segment lost 3 bases and the J segment 3 bases; nucleotides outside the gene matches: 4. This CDR3 is CASSDRREVKNIQYF. CDR3 DNA sequence: TGTGCCAGCAGTGATCGGCGGGAGGTCAAAAACATTCAGTACTTC. Full variable domain (rest looked up from reference TRBV2 and TRBJ2-4): EPEVTQTPSHQVTQMGQEVILRCVPISNHLYFYWYRQILGQKVEFLVSFYNNEISEKSEIFDDQFSVERPDGSNFTLKIRSTKLEDSAMYFCASSDRREVKNIQYFGAGTRLSVL.

Ten or more counts support this clonotype. The genes are TRBV2 and TRBJ2-1; unclear D gene. The CDR3 consists of 12 residues. The V gene lost 5 bases and the J gene lost 7 bases, with 9 bases spanning the gap. Germline CDR1 reads SNHLY; CDR2 reads FYNNEI. The CDR3 region is CASSNTWNEQFF. CDR3 DNA sequence: TGTGCCAGCAGTAACACCTGGAATGAGCAGTTCTTC.

V is TRBV20-1 and J is TRBJ1-5; D not certain. Trimming took 3 bases from V and 1 from J, leaving 13 bases between them. Germline values: CDR1 DFQATT, CDR2 SNEGSKA (reference sequence). The CDR3 consists of 15 residues. In nucleotides, the CDR3 is TGCAGTGCTAGGGGAAGCGCCGAGAGCAATCAGCCCCAGCATTTT. Protein sequence: CSARGSAESNQPQHF.

This chain uses TRBV28 with TRBJ2-7; D may match TRBD1 or TRBD2 (7 bases each). This CDR3 has 18 amino acids. The germline gives CDR1 MDHEN, CDR2 SYDVKM. Trimming shortened V by 3 bases and J by 1 base, and 22 bases separated the two germline ends. DNA for the CDR3: TGTGCCAGCAGTTTCGAGGTCGGGGGGACAGTACCATCCTACGAGCAGTACTTC. It codes for CASSFEVGGTVPSYEQYF.

This clonotype was detected ten times or more. The rearrangement links TRBV6-5 to TRBJ2-2, with 9 nucleotides matching TRBD1. V lost 2 bases to trimming and J lost 5 bases; unmatched junction nucleotides: 12. CDR3 length: 18 residues. Germline V lookup: CDR1 MNHEY, CDR2 SVGAGI. The CDR3 sequence is CASSYPPWGQGLTGELFF. CDR3 sequence (DNA): TGTGCCAGCAGTTACCCCCCTTGGGGACAGGGACTTACCGGGGAGCTGTTTTTT.

This clonotype turned up a few times. The chain recombines TRBV24-1 with TRBJ2-7; 8 nucleotides agree with TRBD1. The CDR3 has 14 residues. With V trimmed by 2 bases and J by 9 bases, 8 bases remained unmatched. Germline CDR1 reads KGHDR; CDR2 reads SFDVKD. The DNA of the CDR3 is TGTGCCACCAGTGATTCGTCAGGGGGCGGTGGGCAGTACTTC. This sequence encodes CATSDSSGGGGQYF.

The rearrangement joins TRBV28 to TRBJ2-5, with 10 bases matching TRBD2. Germline V lookup: CDR1 MDHEN, CDR2 SYDVKM. This CDR3 is 15 amino acids long. V lost 5 bases to trimming and J lost 2 bases; unmatched junction nucleotides: 5. CDR3 DNA: TGTGCCAGCAGTACGAGCGGGAGGGGACAAGAGACCCAGTACTTC. Amino acid sequence: CASSTSGRGQETQYF.

V usage is TRBV4-1 and J usage is TRBJ1-5; a possible D gene is TRBD1 (5 bases). This CDR3 spans 15 amino acids. V dropped 1 base and J dropped 9 bases, with 16 bases sitting between them. Germline CDR1 is MGHRA and CDR2 is YSYEKL. CDR3 DNA sequence: TGCGCCAGCAGCCAAGGGACTAACCTAAGGGGGCCCCAGCATTTT. It codes for CASSQGTNLRGPQHF.

This chain connects TRBV29-1 to TRBJ1-5; TRBD1 is a possible D gene (5 bases). Between the trimmed V and J ends, which lost 8 bases and 4 bases, there was a span of 18 bases. CDR3 length: 14 amino acids. Germline assignment: CDR1 SQVTM and CDR2 ANQGSEA. The CDR3 nucleotides read TGCAGCAACGAAGACAGCGCGCTGAATCAGCCCCAGCATTTT. Residues: CSNEDSALNQPQHF.

There are a few counts of this clonotype. The chain uses TRBV9 and TRBJ2-7, with 8 bases fitting TRBD2. The J segment lost 4 bases and the V segment lost 0 bases, leaving 9 bases of the junction unmatched. CDR1 and CDR2 from the germline V gene are SGDLS and YYNGEE. The CDR3 totals 16 residues. CDR3 region: CASSVDPLTGGYEQYF. The CDR3, as DNA: TGTGCCAGCAGCGTAGACCCCCTAACGGGAGGGTACGAGCAGTACTTC.

This clonotype was seen a few times. The CDR3 DNA sequence: TGTGCCAGCAGTTACGGGGTCCCCTCTCTCTACGAGCAGTACTTC. It is translated as CASSYGVPSLYEQYF. The V call is TRBV6-6, the J call TRBJ2-7; unclear D gene. CDR1 MNHNY and CDR2 SVGAGI come from the germline V gene (reference sequence). Trimming removed 2 bases from V and 3 bases from J, with 14 bases in between. The CDR3 length is 15 residues.

This rearrangement joins TRBV7-2 to TRBJ2-7, with D tentatively TRBD1 (5 bases). V was shortened by 6 bases and J by 0 bases, with 12 bases between the two germline ends. Germline V gene data show CDR1 as SGHTA and CDR2 as FQGNSA. The CDR3 loop spans 14 amino acids. The chain's CDR3 is CASSSDGHSYEQYF. The DNA for the CDR3 is TGTGCCAGCAGTTCAGACGGACACTCCTACGAGCAGTACTTC.

V is TRBV2 and J is TRBJ2-6, with no clear D. Germline-derived CDR1 and CDR2 are SNHLY and FYNNEI. The ends were cut back, 8 bases at V and 0 bases at J, with 11 bases in the middle. The CDR3 loop spans 15 amino acids. The CDR3 spells CASGDPSSGANVLTF. The CDR3 bases are TGTGCCAGCGGCGACCCGAGCTCTGGGGCCAACGTCCTGACTTTC. The full variable domain, in which reference TRBV2 and TRBJ2-6 provide the parts outside the CDR3, is EPEVTQTPSHQVTQMGQEVILRCVPISNHLYFYWYRQILGQKVEFLVSFYNNEISEKSEIFDDQFSVERPDGSNFTLKIRSTKLEDSAMYFCASGDPSSGANVLTFGAGSRLTVL.

This clonotype was seen only a few times. This chain joins TRBV14 and TRBJ2-7; possibly TRBD2 for D (5 bases). Looked up from germline, CDR1 is SGHDN and CDR2 is FVKESK. The CDR3 runs 13 residues. V lost 1 base, J lost 4 bases, and 8 bases lay in between. The CDR3 spells CASSQVGVYEQYF. CDR3 coding DNA: TGTGCCAGCAGCCAAGTGGGAGTTTACGAGCAGTACTTC.

In its sample, this clonotype was seen a few times. The chain recombines TRBV7-9 with TRBJ2-4; TRBD1 matches at 7 bases. Trimming took 1 base from V and 5 from J; bases not matched to a gene: 2. This CDR3 region has 14 residues. Germline V lookup: CDR1 SEHNR, CDR2 FQNEAQ (reference sequence). This CDR3 reads CASSLGDRENIQYF. CDR3 sequence (DNA): TGTGCCAGCAGCTTAGGCGACAGGGAAAACATTCAGTACTTC.

This clonotype was observed many times. V gene TRBV7-2 combines with J gene TRBJ2-7, with D tentatively TRBD1 (5 bases). Germline loops: CDR1 SGHTA, CDR2 FQGNSA. Trimming pared 5 bases from V and 2 bases from J, leaving 13 bases between. This CDR3 is built from 14 residues. The CDR3 reads CASSQGNGPYEQYF. Here the CDR3 DNA reads TGTGCCAGCAGCCAGGGAAATGGGCCCTACGAGCAGTACTTC.

With regard to this clonotype: This sequence may be a read error, since a much larger clone differs from it by one base. The V gene is TRBV20-1, the J gene TRBJ2-7; 7 bases are a match to TRBD2. V was clipped by 2 bases and J by 7 bases; unmatched bases: 11. The V gene's germline CDR1 is DFQATT and CDR2 SNEGSKA (reference sequence). This CDR3 is 14 amino acids long. CDR3 residues: CSARKRTRLWEQYF. The DNA for the CDR3 is TGCAGTGCTAGAAAAAGGACTAGACTGTGGGAGCAGTACTTC.

J is TRBJ2-5 and V is TRBV4-3; D call uncertain. Trimming shortened V by 0 bases and J by 5 bases, and 7 bases separated the two germline ends. The CDR3 extends over 13 amino acids. Germline assignment: CDR1 LGHNA and CDR2 YSLEER. In nucleotides, the CDR3 is TGCGCCAGCAGCCAAGAATACCCCGAGACCCAGTACTTC. It specifies CASSQEYPETQYF.

In its sample, this clonotype was seen a few times. The chain employs TRBV28 and TRBJ2-2, with 8 nucleotides matching TRBD1. The CDR3 runs to 15 residues. Germline trimming cut 3 bases from V and 7 bases from J; bases unmatched to any gene: 7. CDR1 and CDR2 (germline): MDHEN, SYDVKM. For the CDR3, the DNA is TGTGCCAGCAGTTTCGACAGGGGAATCATCGGGGAGCTGTTTTTT. Translating it yields CASSFDRGIIGELFF.

This clonotype was detected only once. Written as DNA, the CDR3 is TGTGCCGGCGGGGCCTCCGTCGAGGCAGAGACCCAGTACTTC. This codes for CAGGASVEAETQYF. The V gene is TRBV9, the J gene TRBJ2-5, with D perhaps TRBD2 (6 bases). CDR3 length: 14 residues. V lost 10 bases, J lost 4 bases, and 20 bases lay in between. The germline CDR1 and CDR2 sequences are SGDLS and YYNGEE.

At least ten counts were recorded for this clonotype. The rearrangement uses TRBV20-1 and TRBJ2-7, with D possibly matching TRBD2 (5 bases). Germline V lookup: CDR1 DFQATT, CDR2 SNEGSKA (reference sequence). The germline V and J ends were trimmed by 6 bases and 6 bases, with 15 bases remaining between them. This CDR3 has 12 residues. For the CDR3, the DNA is TGCAGTGCCCTACGAGGGCTATCCGAGCAGTACTTC. Translation gives CSALRGLSEQYF.

CDR3 region: CASSVERNGAGGTDTQYF. Written as DNA, the CDR3 is TGTGCCAGCAGCGTAGAGAGGAATGGAGCGGGAGGCACAGATACGCAGTATTTT. The chain combines TRBV9 with TRBJ2-3, with TRBD2 matching over 8 bases. CDR3 size: 18 residues. CDR1 is SGDLS, CDR2 YYNGEE, per germline. V shed 0 bases and J 1 base; nucleotides not matched to a gene: 10.

This chain links TRBV6-2 or TRBV6-3 with TRBJ1-4; D gene ambiguous. Trimming shortened V by 6 bases and J by 1 base, and 9 bases separated the two germline ends. The CDR3 sequence is 14 residues long. The germline CDR1 and CDR2 sequences are MNHEY and SVGEGT. CDR3 coding DNA: TGTGCCAGCAGGCAAGGAGGAACTAATGAAAAACTGTTTTTT. Residues: CASRQGGTNEKLFF.

Regarding this clonotype: This may arise from a read error, as a much more abundant clone is one base away. CDR3 DNA sequence: TGTGCCAGCAGTCCAGGGACAGGGGATGCCGGGGAGCTGCTTTTT. This encodes CASSPGTGDAGELLF. The J gene is TRBJ2-2, the V gene TRBV28; TRBD1 matches at 10 bases. The CDR3 contains 15 residues. CDR1 is MDHEN and CDR2 is SYDVKM in the germline V gene.

The chain recombines TRBV5-6 with TRBJ2-7, with TRBD1 as a possible D gene (6 bases). The V gene lost 3 bases and the J gene lost 1 base, with 17 bases spanning the gap. The CDR3 length is 16 residues. Germline loops: CDR1 SGHDT, CDR2 YYEEEE. This CDR3 reads CASSYKSRGLSYEQYF. The DNA for the CDR3 is TGTGCCAGCAGCTATAAGAGCAGGGGCCTTTCCTACGAGCAGTACTTC.

The rearrangement joins TRBV6-6 to TRBJ1-4, with D hard to call. The germline V gene has CDR1 MNHNY and CDR2 SVGAGI (reference sequence). This CDR3 has 15 residues. V was cut by 2 bases and J by 7 bases, with 14 bases left in between. The CDR3 sequence is CASSYVGSSGEKLFF. CDR3 DNA sequence: TGTGCCAGCAGTTACGTCGGATCTTCGGGTGAAAAACTGTTTTTT.